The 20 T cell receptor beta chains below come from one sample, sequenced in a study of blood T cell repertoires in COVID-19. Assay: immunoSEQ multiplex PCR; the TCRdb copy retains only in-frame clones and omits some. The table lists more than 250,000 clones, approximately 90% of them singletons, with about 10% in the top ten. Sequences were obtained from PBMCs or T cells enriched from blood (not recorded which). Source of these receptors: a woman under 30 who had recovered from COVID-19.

The CDR3 coding sequence is TGTGCCAGCAGCTTATTCGGGACAGGGGATCAAGCTTTCTTT. It encodes CASSLFGTGDQAFF. This chain uses TRBV11-2 with TRBJ1-1; 10 bases line up with TRBD1. The CDR3 has 14 residues. Germline CDR1 and CDR2: SGHAT and FQNNGV. V was pared by 2 bases and J by 9 bases, with 6 bases of the junction left unmatched.

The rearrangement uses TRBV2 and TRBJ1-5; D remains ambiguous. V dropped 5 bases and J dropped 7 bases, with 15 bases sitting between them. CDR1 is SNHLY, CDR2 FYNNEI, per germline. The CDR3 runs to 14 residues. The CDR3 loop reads CASSPTRGHQPQHF. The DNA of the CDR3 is TGTGCCAGCAGTCCCACGCGAGGGCACCAGCCCCAGCATTTT. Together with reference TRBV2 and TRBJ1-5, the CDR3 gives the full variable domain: EPEVTQTPSHQVTQMGQEVILRCVPISNHLYFYWYRQILGQKVEFLVSFYNNEISEKSEIFDDQFSVERPDGSNFTLKIRSTKLEDSAMYFCASSPTRGHQPQHFGDGTRLSIL.

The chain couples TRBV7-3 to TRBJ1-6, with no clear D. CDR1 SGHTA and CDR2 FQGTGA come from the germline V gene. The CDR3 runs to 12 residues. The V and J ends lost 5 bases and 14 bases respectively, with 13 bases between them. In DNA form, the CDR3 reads TGTGCCAGCAGCCCACGGGAGGGAGCCCTCCACTTT. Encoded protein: CASSPREGALHF.

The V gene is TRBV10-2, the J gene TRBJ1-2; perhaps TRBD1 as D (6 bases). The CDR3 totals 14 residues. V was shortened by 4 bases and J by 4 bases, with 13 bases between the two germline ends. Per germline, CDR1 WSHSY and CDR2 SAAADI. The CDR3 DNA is TGCGCCAGCAGTGGGGGGGCGGGGGCCTATGGCTACACCTTC. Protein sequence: CASSGGAGAYGYTF.

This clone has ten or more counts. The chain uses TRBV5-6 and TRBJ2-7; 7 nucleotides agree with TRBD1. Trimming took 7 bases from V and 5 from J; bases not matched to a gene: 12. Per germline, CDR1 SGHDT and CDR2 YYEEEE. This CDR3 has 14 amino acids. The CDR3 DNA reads TGTGCCAGCCTGGGGCCCTCAGGGGGTGACGAGCAGTACTTC. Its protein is CASLGPSGGDEQYF.

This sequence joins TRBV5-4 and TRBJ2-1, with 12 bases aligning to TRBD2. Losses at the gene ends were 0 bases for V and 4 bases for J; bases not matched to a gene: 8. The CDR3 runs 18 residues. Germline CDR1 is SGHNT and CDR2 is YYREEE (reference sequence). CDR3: CASSLVVPGLAGYNEQFF. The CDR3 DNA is TGTGCCAGCAGCTTGGTTGTTCCGGGACTAGCGGGTTACAATGAGCAGTTCTTC.

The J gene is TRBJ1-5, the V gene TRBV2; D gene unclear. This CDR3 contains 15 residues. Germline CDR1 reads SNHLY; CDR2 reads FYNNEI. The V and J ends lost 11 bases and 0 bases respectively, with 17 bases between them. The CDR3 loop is CASSRDHSSNQPQHF. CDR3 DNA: TGTGCCTCCTCAAGAGATCACAGTAGCAATCAGCCCCAGCATTTT. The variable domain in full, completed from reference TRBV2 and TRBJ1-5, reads EPEVTQTPSHQVTQMGQEVILRCVPISNHLYFYWYRQILGQKVEFLVSFYNNEISEKSEIFDDQFSVERPDGSNFTLKIRSTKLEDSAMYFCASSRDHSSNQPQHFGDGTRLSIL.

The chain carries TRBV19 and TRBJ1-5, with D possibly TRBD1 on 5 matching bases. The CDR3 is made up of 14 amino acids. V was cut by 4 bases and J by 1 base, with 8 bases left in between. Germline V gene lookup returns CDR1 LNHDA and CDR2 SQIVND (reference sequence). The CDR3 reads CASSKQESNQPQHF. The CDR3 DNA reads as TGTGCCAGTAGTAAACAGGAGAGCAATCAGCCCCAGCATTTT. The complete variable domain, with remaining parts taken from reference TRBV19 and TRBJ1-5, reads DGGITQSPKYLFRKEGQNVTLSCEQNLNHDAMYWYRQDPGQGLRLIYYSQIVNDFQKGDIAEGYSVSREKKESFPLTVTSAQKNPTAFYLCASSKQESNQPQHFGDGTRLSIL.

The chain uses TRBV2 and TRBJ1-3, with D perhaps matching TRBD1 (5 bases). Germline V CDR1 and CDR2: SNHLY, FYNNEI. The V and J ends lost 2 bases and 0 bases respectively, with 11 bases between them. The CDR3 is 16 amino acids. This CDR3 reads CASSEFSGPSGNTIYF. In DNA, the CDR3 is TGTGCCAGCAGTGAATTCTCAGGGCCCTCTGGAAACACCATATATTTT.

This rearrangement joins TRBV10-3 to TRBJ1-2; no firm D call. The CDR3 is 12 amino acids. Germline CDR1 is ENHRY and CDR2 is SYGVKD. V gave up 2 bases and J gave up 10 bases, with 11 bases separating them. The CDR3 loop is CAISETAVVYTF. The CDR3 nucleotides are TGTGCCATCAGTGAGACAGCCGTGGTCTACACCTTC.

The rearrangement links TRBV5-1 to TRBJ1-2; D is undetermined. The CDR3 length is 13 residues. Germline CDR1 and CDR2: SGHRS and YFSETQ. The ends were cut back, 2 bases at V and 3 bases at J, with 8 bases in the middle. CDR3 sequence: CASSLPGDYGYTF. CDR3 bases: TGCGCCAGCAGCTTACCCGGTGACTATGGCTACACCTTC.

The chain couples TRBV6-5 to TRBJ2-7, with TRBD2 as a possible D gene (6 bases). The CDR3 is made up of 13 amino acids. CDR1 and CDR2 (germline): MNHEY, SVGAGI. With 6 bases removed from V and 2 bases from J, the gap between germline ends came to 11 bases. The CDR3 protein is CASRLTGAYEQYF. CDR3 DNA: TGTGCCAGCAGACTTACGGGGGCCTACGAGCAGTACTTC.

CDR3 amino acids: CASWTGYGNTIYF. DNA for the CDR3: TGTGCCAGCTGGACAGGGTATGGAAACACCATATATTTT. The V gene is TRBV28, the J gene TRBJ1-3, with TRBD1 identical over 8 bases. J gave up 3 bases and V 8 bases, and 3 bases lay outside the gene matches. This CDR3 spans 13 amino acids. The germline CDR1 and CDR2 sequences are MDHEN and SYDVKM.

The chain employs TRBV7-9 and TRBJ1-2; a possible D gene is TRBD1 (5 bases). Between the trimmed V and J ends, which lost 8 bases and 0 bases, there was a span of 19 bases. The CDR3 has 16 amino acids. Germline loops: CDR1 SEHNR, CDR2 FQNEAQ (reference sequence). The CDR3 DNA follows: TGTGCCAGCGATGGCGAGACAGTGTTAGCTAACTATGGCTACACCTTC. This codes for CASDGETVLANYGYTF.

This CDR3 reads CASSSGGDIQYF. For the CDR3, the DNA is TGTGCCAGCAGTTCAGGGGGAGACATTCAGTACTTC. This sequence joins TRBV27 and TRBJ2-4; 7 bases match TRBD1. From germline, CDR1 is MNHEY and CDR2 SMNVEV (reference sequence). The CDR3 consists of 12 residues. After removal of 4 bases from V and 8 bases from J, the junction contained 2 bases not matched to a gene.

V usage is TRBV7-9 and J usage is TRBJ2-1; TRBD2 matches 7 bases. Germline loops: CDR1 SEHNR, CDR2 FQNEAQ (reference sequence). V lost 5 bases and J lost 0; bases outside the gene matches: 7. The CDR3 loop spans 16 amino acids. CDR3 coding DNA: TGTGCCAGCAGCCTGGAATGGGGGGGCTCCTACAATGAGCAGTTCTTC. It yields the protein CASSLEWGGSYNEQFF.

CDR3 protein: CASSPGGSYEQYF. The CDR3 DNA sequence: TGTGCCAGCAGCCCAGGGGGCTCGTACGAGCAGTACTTC. The chain combines TRBV9 with TRBJ2-7, with 8 bases aligning to TRBD1. The CDR3 sequence is 13 residues long. In germline, CDR1 is SGDLS, CDR2 YYNGEE. The ends lost 4 bases at V and 4 bases at J; junction bases unmatched: 4.

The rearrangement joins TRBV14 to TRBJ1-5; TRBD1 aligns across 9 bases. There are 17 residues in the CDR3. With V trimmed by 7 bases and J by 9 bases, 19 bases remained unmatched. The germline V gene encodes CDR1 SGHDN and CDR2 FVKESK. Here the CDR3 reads CASTPLGGQGSVWPQHF. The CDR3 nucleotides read TGTGCCAGCACCCCTTTGGGAGGACAGGGGTCCGTTTGGCCCCAGCATTTT.

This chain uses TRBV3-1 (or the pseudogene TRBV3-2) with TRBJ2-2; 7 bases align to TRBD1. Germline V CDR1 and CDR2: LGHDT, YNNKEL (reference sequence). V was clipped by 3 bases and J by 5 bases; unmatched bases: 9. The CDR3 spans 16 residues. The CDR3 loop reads CASSHVRDSETGELFF. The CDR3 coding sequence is TGTGCCAGCAGCCATGTCCGGGACAGCGAAACCGGGGAGCTGTTTTTT.

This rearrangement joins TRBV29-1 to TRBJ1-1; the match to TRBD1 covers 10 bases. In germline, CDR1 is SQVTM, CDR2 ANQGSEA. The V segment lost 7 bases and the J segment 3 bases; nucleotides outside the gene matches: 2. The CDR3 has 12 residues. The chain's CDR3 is CSGTGGHTEAFF. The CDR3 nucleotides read TGCAGCGGGACAGGGGGTCACACTGAAGCTTTCTTT.